This T cell receptor beta chain derives from a study of beta chain features in type 1 diabetes. This CDR3 has 15 residues. V lost 5 bases to trimming and J lost 3 bases, with 17 bases between them. From germline, CDR1 is SGHTA and CDR2 FQGNSA. The isolated RNA, all of it, was reverse transcribed, so expressed TCRB transcripts were what got sequenced. Clones were read by immunoSEQ multiplex PCR, and TCRdb kept only the in-frame ones, dropping some. The table shows roughly 220,000 clones, with around 15% occurring only once. General study results and limits: In all four CD4+ subsets, TCRB CDR3 length was significantly, moderately reduced in type 1 diabetes. Cells with high TCR expression could be over-represented when cDNA is sequenced.

Populations isolated by sorting all had purity greater than 95%. Details on this clone: The antigen is undetermined.

The source is a man between 25 and 39 years old with type 1 diabetes. Material for sequencing was naive CD4+ T cells from blood. This chain uses TRBV7-2 with TRBJ2-7, with D possibly called TRBD1 or TRBD2 (6 bases each). The CDR3 DNA sequence: TGTGCCAGCAGCATCGAGGGAGGCAGGGGCTACGAGCAGTACTTC. Its protein is CASSIEGGRGYEQYF. Drawing the rest from reference TRBV7-2 and TRBJ2-7, the complete variable domain is GAGVSQSPSNKVTEKGKDVELRCDPISGHTALYWYRQSLGQGLEFLIYFQGNSAPDKSGLPSDRFSAERTGGSVSTLTIQRTQQEDSAVYLCASSIEGGRGYEQYFGPGTRLTVT.